Given below is one TCR beta chain in context. This sample was included in a study of blood T cell repertoires in COVID-19. On the study more broadly: The study drew acute and convalescent COVID-19 samples from the United States, Italy and Spain. Sources were T cells, B-cell-depleted T cells, or PBMCs; the material itself was cDNA or gDNA.

Germline V CDR1 and CDR2: SGHRS, YFSETQ. There are 12 residues in the CDR3. V lost 4 bases and J 3 bases, leaving 8 bases between the germline ends. In the original analysis: For nucleated cells, counts were estimated from reference gene primer amplification. TCRdb's copy holds only in-frame clones and misses some; the assay was immunoSEQ multiplex PCR. That table furnishes V, J and clone size, whereas the DNA furnished D and trimming. The repertoire consists of roughly 140,000 clones, with roughly 82% occurring once and the leading ten covering 7.2%. The chain couples TRBV5-1 to TRBJ2-7, with D perhaps TRBD1 (5 bases). The clonotype originates from a woman aged 45-65 years in a cohort sampled during active or convalescent COVID-19. Sequences were obtained from peripheral blood. The CDR3 loop is CASSRDSYEQYF. CDR3 DNA: TGCGCCAGCAGCCGAGACAGCTACGAGCAGTACTTC.